Listed below are T cell receptor beta chains from one sample, sequenced in a study of blood T cell repertoires in COVID-19. Using immunoSEQ multiplex PCR, the repertoire was profiled, and TCRdb retains in-frame clones only, with some absent. The repertoire includes 55,000 to 80,000 clones, around 90% of them detected once, and approximately 0.93% sits in the top ten. Specimen: peripheral blood. All receptors come from a man between 65 and 85 years old with acute or convalescent COVID-19. The CDR3 runs from the conserved cysteine through the conserved F or W. The order of the fields is D gene, clone size, V gene, J gene, CDR3 DNA, CDR3 protein. D genes are given only for firm matches. Size is stated for part of the rows, as once, few or many counts, or as a class when the clone is expanded.

d_call: TRBD1; clone_size: -; v_call: TRBV14; j_call: TRBJ1-2; cdr3_nt: TGTGCCAGCAGCCGAGGGGACAGAACTAACTATGGCTACACCTTC; cdr3_aa: CASSRGDRTNYGYTF
d_call: TRBD1; clone_size: -; v_call: TRBV6-6; j_call: TRBJ2-7; cdr3_nt: TGTGCCAGCACGGGACAGGTCACCTACGAGCAGTACTTC; cdr3_aa: CASTGQVTYEQYF
d_call: TRBD1; clone_size: -; v_call: TRBV27; j_call: TRBJ1-5; cdr3_nt: TGTGCCAGCAGTCCCCTTGACAGGGGGAGCAATCAGCCCCAGCATTTT; cdr3_aa: CASSPLDRGSNQPQHF
d_call: TRBD2; clone_size: -; v_call: TRBV3-1/TRBV3-2; j_call: TRBJ2-5; cdr3_nt: TGTGCCAGCAGCCAGATCACCGGCGGGGGGGGAGAGACCCAGTACTTC; cdr3_aa: CASSQITGGGGETQYF
d_call: -; clone_size: -; v_call: TRBV12-2; j_call: TRBJ2-7; cdr3_nt: TGTGCAAGTCGCTTATTCCATCGGGGGATCTACGAGCAGTACTTC; cdr3_aa: CASRLFHRGIYEQYF
d_call: -; clone_size: -; v_call: TRBV14; j_call: TRBJ2-3; cdr3_nt: TGTGCCAGCAGCCCGCCTCCTGGAGGAGATACGCAGTATTTT; cdr3_aa: CASSPPPGGDTQYF
d_call: TRBD2; clone_size: -; v_call: TRBV5-1; j_call: TRBJ2-7; cdr3_nt: TGCGCCAGCAGCCCTCAGCGGGGGGGTGCCTACGAGCAGTACTTC; cdr3_aa: CASSPQRGGAYEQYF
d_call: TRBD2; clone_size: -; v_call: TRBV7-9; j_call: TRBJ2-1; cdr3_nt: TGTGCCAGCAGCTTAGCGGGGAGGCTAGCGGGGCAGAATGAGCAGTTCTTC; cdr3_aa: CASSLAGRLAGQNEQFF
d_call: TRBD1; clone_size: -; v_call: TRBV5-5; j_call: TRBJ2-7; cdr3_nt: TGTGCCAGCAGCCGGGACAGGGGGGCCTCCTACGAGCAGTACTTC; cdr3_aa: CASSRDRGASYEQYF
d_call: TRBD1; clone_size: few; v_call: TRBV6-5; j_call: TRBJ1-1; cdr3_nt: TGTGCCAGCAGTAGACAGGGGGTATATGACACTGAAGCTTTCTTT; cdr3_aa: CASSRQGVYDTEAFF
d_call: -; clone_size: -; v_call: TRBV5-5; j_call: TRBJ2-7; cdr3_nt: TGTGCCAGCAGCTTAAGCGCGGACTACGAGCAGTACTTC; cdr3_aa: CASSLSADYEQYF
d_call: -; clone_size: once; v_call: TRBV2; j_call: TRBJ1-1; cdr3_nt: TGTGCCAGCAGTGAGGCGGGGGGGAGAGGTGAAGCTTTCTTT; cdr3_aa: CASSEAGGRGEAFF
d_call: TRBD1; clone_size: -; v_call: TRBV5-1; j_call: TRBJ1-1; cdr3_nt: TGCGCCAGCAGCTATCAGACAGGGGCGAACACTGAAGCTTTCTTT; cdr3_aa: CASSYQTGANTEAFF
d_call: -; clone_size: -; v_call: TRBV7-2; j_call: TRBJ1-6; cdr3_nt: TGTGCCAGCAGCTTAGGGAGAGGGAGAAATTCACCCCTCCACTTT; cdr3_aa: CASSLGRGRNSPLHF
d_call: TRBD2; clone_size: -; v_call: TRBV2; j_call: TRBJ2-1; cdr3_nt: TGTGCCAGCGAGCCCCCCCTCACTAGTGTCCTAGCGGGAATCTACAATGAGCAGTTCTTC; cdr3_aa: CASEPPLTSVLAGIYNEQFF
d_call: -; clone_size: -; v_call: TRBV6-6; j_call: TRBJ2-3; cdr3_nt: TGTGCCAGCAGTTACCGCGAGAGGCCAGATACGCAGTATTTT; cdr3_aa: CASSYRERPDTQYF
d_call: -; clone_size: -; v_call: TRBV11-1; j_call: TRBJ2-7; cdr3_nt: TGTGCCAGCAGCTTAGGGGTGCGGGCCTCCTACGAGCAGTACTTC; cdr3_aa: CASSLGVRASYEQYF
d_call: TRBD1; clone_size: -; v_call: TRBV9; j_call: TRBJ1-3; cdr3_nt: TGTGCCAGCAGCCCCGACAGGGCCAACTCTGGAAACACCATATATTTT; cdr3_aa: CASSPDRANSGNTIYF
d_call: TRBD2; clone_size: -; v_call: TRBV7-6; j_call: TRBJ2-1; cdr3_nt: TGTGCCAGCAGCTTACAGGCTAGCGGGAGTGACTATGAGCAGTTCTTC; cdr3_aa: CASSLQASGSDYEQFF
d_call: TRBD2; clone_size: -; v_call: TRBV7-3; j_call: TRBJ2-1; cdr3_nt: TGTGCCAGCAGCTTAACTAGCGGGGCCTACAATGAGCAGTTCTTC; cdr3_aa: CASSLTSGAYNEQFF
d_call: -; clone_size: -; v_call: TRBV5-1; j_call: TRBJ1-1; cdr3_nt: TGCGCCACCTCTCCTGGGGGGGGATCGCTGAACACTGAAGCTTTCTTT; cdr3_aa: CATSPGGGSLNTEAFF
d_call: -; clone_size: -; v_call: TRBV6-5; j_call: TRBJ1-1; cdr3_nt: TGTGCCAGCAGTTACTCGGGAACAGGCACTGAAGCTTTCTTT; cdr3_aa: CASSYSGTGTEAFF
d_call: -; clone_size: -; v_call: TRBV10-1; j_call: TRBJ2-5; cdr3_nt: TGCGCCAGCAGTCCCAGGGTCCAAGAGACCCAGTACTTC; cdr3_aa: CASSPRVQETQYF
d_call: -; clone_size: once; v_call: TRBV6-5; j_call: TRBJ1-3; cdr3_nt: TGTGCCAGCACCTCCAGGGGCACCATATATTTT; cdr3_aa: CASTSRGTIYF
d_call: TRBD1; clone_size: -; v_call: TRBV6-4; j_call: TRBJ2-3; cdr3_nt: TGTGCCAGCAGTGACACCGACAGGGCCCCAGATACGCAGTATTTT; cdr3_aa: CASSDTDRAPDTQYF
d_call: TRBD1; clone_size: -; v_call: TRBV11-2; j_call: TRBJ1-6; cdr3_nt: TGTGCCAGCAGCTTGACAGGGGGCGAATCTTCACCCCTCCACTTT; cdr3_aa: CASSLTGGESSPLHF
d_call: TRBD2; clone_size: few; v_call: TRBV28; j_call: TRBJ2-2; cdr3_nt: TGTGCCAGCAGTTCTCTCCCGACTAGCGGGAGAGCCGGGGAGCTGTTTTTT; cdr3_aa: CASSSLPTSGRAGELFF
d_call: TRBD1; clone_size: few; v_call: TRBV19; j_call: TRBJ1-2; cdr3_nt: TGTGCCACTGGGGACAGGGATAGTTATGGCTACACCTTC; cdr3_aa: CATGDRDSYGYTF
d_call: -; clone_size: -; v_call: TRBV15; j_call: TRBJ1-1; cdr3_nt: TGTGCCACCAGCAGAGGGGCTGAAGCTGAAGCTTTCTTT; cdr3_aa: CATSRGAEAEAFF
d_call: TRBD1; clone_size: -; v_call: TRBV6-5; j_call: TRBJ1-5; cdr3_nt: TGTGCCAGCAGTAGGACAGGGGGCAATCAGCCCCAGCATTTT; cdr3_aa: CASSRTGGNQPQHF
d_call: -; clone_size: -; v_call: TRBV15; j_call: TRBJ2-6; cdr3_nt: TGTGCCACCAGCAGGGGGGGAGGCGGGGCCAACGTCCTGACTTTC; cdr3_aa: CATSRGGGGANVLTF
d_call: -; clone_size: -; v_call: TRBV5-1; j_call: TRBJ1-4; cdr3_nt: TGCGCCAGCAGCTTGTTTCCTTCCCTAGCGGAAAAACTGTTTTTT; cdr3_aa: CASSLFPSLAEKLFF
d_call: -; clone_size: -; v_call: TRBV6-6; j_call: TRBJ1-2; cdr3_nt: TGTGCCAGCAGTCGGCAAGGACAGACCCTTGTGCCCTATGGCTACACCTTC; cdr3_aa: CASSRQGQTLVPYGYTF